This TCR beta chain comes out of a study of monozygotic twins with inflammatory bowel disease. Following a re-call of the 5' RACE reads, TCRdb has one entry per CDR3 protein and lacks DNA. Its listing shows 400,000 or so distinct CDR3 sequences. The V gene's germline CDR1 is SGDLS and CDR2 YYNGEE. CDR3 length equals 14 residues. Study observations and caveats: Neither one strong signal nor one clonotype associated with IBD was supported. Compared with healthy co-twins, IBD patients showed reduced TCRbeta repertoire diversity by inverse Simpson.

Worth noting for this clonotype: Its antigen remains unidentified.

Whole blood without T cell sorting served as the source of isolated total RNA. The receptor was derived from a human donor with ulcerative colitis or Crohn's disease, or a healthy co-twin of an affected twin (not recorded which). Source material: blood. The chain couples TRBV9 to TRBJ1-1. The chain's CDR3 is CASSVRSTNTEAFF.